A single sample gave rise to the 8 T cell receptor beta chains below, sequenced in a study of glioma-infiltrating T cells. The iRepertoire nested amplicon-rescue multiplex PCR amplified TCR alpha and beta CDR3s from RNA. TCRdb called the multiplex PCR reads again in MiXCR, with one record for every CDR3 protein. The sample has about 89,000 distinct CDR3 sequences, 20% to 25% seen once. The sequencing sample was made of glioma tissue, nonneoplastic brain tissue, or PBMCs (not recorded which). The receptors stem from a human donor with low-grade glioma or glioblastoma, undergoing nonglioma brain surgery, or in good health (not recorded which).

This clonotype was counted ten times or more. The chain has TRBV20-1 and TRBJ2-7, with D uncertain. Germline CDR1 and CDR2: DFQATT and SNEGSKA (reference sequence). This CDR3 comprises 14 residues. Between the trimmed V and J ends, which lost 3 bases and 0 bases, there was a span of 12 bases. CDR3 residues: CSASYAADSYEQYF. CDR3 DNA: TGCAGTGCTAGTTACGCGGCAGACTCCTACGAGCAGTACTTC.

There are many counts of this clonotype. V usage is TRBV20-1 and J usage is TRBJ2-5, with D perhaps matching TRBD2 (7 bases). The CDR3 is made up of 14 amino acids. V was shortened by 5 bases and J by 7 bases, with 20 bases between the two germline ends. The germline V gene encodes CDR1 DFQATT and CDR2 SNEGSKA (reference sequence). CDR3 sequence (DNA): TGCAGTGCTGGGGGGGGGGGGCGGTTCGGGACCCAGTACTTC. Translating gives CSAGGGGRFGTQYF.

This clonotype was detected ten times or more. The chain recombines TRBV20-1 with TRBJ2-5; a weak D match, TRBD2 (6 bases). Trimming removed 3 bases from V and 6 bases from J, with 14 bases in between. This CDR3 has 13 residues. CDR1 and CDR2 (germline): DFQATT, SNEGSKA (reference sequence). In DNA form, the CDR3 reads TGCAGTGCTAGTTACCCGGGAGTCAAGACCCAGTACTTC. This gives the protein CSASYPGVKTQYF.

This clonotype came up a few times. The chain carries TRBV6-1 and TRBJ1-1; the D gene is possibly TRBD1 (5 bases). The CDR3 is 17 residues long. V lost 7 bases to trimming and J lost 0 bases, with 21 bases between them. CDR1 is MNHNS and CDR2 is SASEGT in the germline V gene. CDR3 DNA: TGTGCCAGCAACTACGGGTGGACAACCGGAATGAACACTGAAGCTTTCTTT. This translates into CASNYGWTTGMNTEAFF.

The chain joins TRBV5-1 to TRBJ2-5; D uncertain. V was clipped by 0 bases and J by 5 bases, with 5 bases between them. The CDR3 contains 12 residues. From germline, CDR1 is SGHRS and CDR2 YFSETQ. Written as DNA, the CDR3 is TGCGCCAGCAGCTTGGACTGGGAGACCCAGTACTTC. Residues: CASSLDWETQYF.

The CDR3 nucleotides are TGTGCCAGCAGCTCGCCGGGTGGGGAGCAGTACTTC. Amino acids: CASSSPGGEQYF. This rearrangement joins TRBV11-2 to TRBJ2-7; D gene ambiguous. Per germline, CDR1 SGHAT and CDR2 FQNNGV. This CDR3 is built from 12 residues. V was clipped by 4 bases and J by 7 bases, with 11 bases between them.

This clonotype was detected once. The rearrangement joins TRBV3-1 to TRBJ2-3, with 13 bases identical to TRBD2. The germline CDR1 and CDR2 sequences are LGHDT and YNNKEL (reference sequence). V gave up 2 bases and J gave up 7 bases; unmatched junction bases: 3. The CDR3 sequence is 15 residues long. CDR3 loop: CASSQTSGGAYTQYF. The CDR3 DNA is TGTGCCAGCAGCCAAACTAGCGGGGGGGCCTATACGCAGTATTTT.

Ten or more counts support this clonotype. The genes are TRBV6-1 and TRBJ2-7; 7 positions match TRBD1. The length of the CDR3 is 16 residues. The germline V gene encodes CDR1 MNHNS and CDR2 SASEGT. J was trimmed by 1 base and V by 4 bases; bases with no gene match: 10. CDR3 region: CASSGLLGTASYEQYF. The DNA of the CDR3 is TGTGCCAGCAGTGGACTCCTCGGGACAGCTTCCTACGAGCAGTACTTC.